These 5 T cell receptor beta chains came from one sample sequenced in a study of blood T cell repertoires in COVID-19. The repertoire was sequenced with immunoSEQ multiplex PCR; TCRdb's copy has only in-frame clones and lacks some. The data show 35,000 to 50,000 clones, 80% to 90% seen once. The sample consisted of peripheral blood. All receptors derive from a man aged 70-80 years with active COVID-19.

The CDR3 DNA reads TGTGCCAGCAGCGTAAGGGCAGGGGGTTACAATGAGCAGTTCTTC. Residues: CASSVRAGGYNEQFF. V usage is TRBV9 and J usage is TRBJ2-1; 7 bases fit TRBD1. CDR1 is SGDLS, CDR2 YYNGEE, per germline. This CDR3 is 15 amino acids long. Trimming removed 1 base from V and 4 bases from J; junction bases left unmatched: 5.

The gene calls are TRBV7-8 and TRBJ1-1; 7 bases are a match to TRBD1. V was pared by 2 bases and J by 0 bases, with 3 bases of the junction left unmatched. Germline CDR1 reads SGHVS; CDR2 reads FQNEAQ. The CDR3 spans 15 residues. CDR3 protein: CASSLSGTVNTEAFF. In DNA form, the CDR3 reads TGTGCCAGCAGCTTATCTGGGACAGTGAACACTGAAGCTTTCTTT.

The V gene is TRBV6-2 or TRBV6-3, the J gene TRBJ1-5; D gene unclear. Germline V CDR1 and CDR2: MNHEY, SVGEGT. This CDR3 is built from 16 residues. The ends were cut back, 0 bases at V and 2 bases at J, with 11 bases in the middle. In DNA, the CDR3 is TGTGCCAGCAGTTACTCGACAAGGACTGGCAATCAGCCCCAGCATTTT. Translated: CASSYSTRTGNQPQHF.

Only one count was recorded for this clone. This chain uses TRBV15 with TRBJ1-6; weak D call: TRBD1 (5 bases). CDR1 is LNHNV, CDR2 YYDKDF, per germline (reference sequence). The CDR3 has 16 amino acids. The ends were cut back, 0 bases at V and 7 bases at J, with 13 bases in the middle. Here the CDR3 DNA reads TGTGCCACCAGCAGAGATCGACAGACCTTGAATTCACCCCTCCACTTT. It encodes CATSRDRQTLNSPLHF.

The V and J genes are TRBV4-2 and TRBJ2-4; TRBD2 might be the D (6 bases). The CDR3 totals 17 residues. V gave up 3 bases and J gave up 1 base, with 16 bases separating them. Germline V CDR1 and CDR2: LGHNA, YNFKEQ. In DNA form, the CDR3 reads TGTGCCAGCAGCCACGGAGGGGACCCCTTGGCCAAAAACATTCAGTACTTC. This sequence encodes CASSHGGDPLAKNIQYF.